This T cell receptor beta chain was identified in a study of breast tumors, draining lymph nodes, adjacent tissues. Findings and caveats of the study: Tumor repertoires ranked between lymph nodes and nontumor tissue in diversity, with V and J gene preferences. Luminal-like breast cancer showed significantly greater tumor-nontumor repertoire similarity than basal-like breast cancer did. The data were judged consistent with most tumor T cells coming from lymph node and expanding in tumor.

Germline V lookup: CDR1 LGHNA, CDR2 YNFKEQ. The CDR3 has 13 amino acids. V shed 1 base and J 7 bases; nucleotides not matched to a gene: 1. TCRdb re-called the multiplex PCR reads with MiXCR, one entry per CDR3 protein. This table has about 220,000 distinct CDR3 sequences, less than 45% appearing once. A note on this clonotype: Its target is unknown. One base away lies a much larger clone, so this may be a sequencing read error.

The lymph nodes were axillary draining lymph nodes from breast cancer patients. Sequencing was carried out using axillary lymph node tissue. The chain joins TRBV4-2 to TRBJ2-1; TRBD2 matches 7 bases. This TCR derives from a female donor with breast cancer. Some clones in this sample may be carry-over from other donors' samples. The CDR3 loop reads CASSQGAGNEQFF. In DNA form, the CDR3 reads TGTGCCAGCAGCCAAGGAGCGGGAAATGAGCAGTTCTTC.